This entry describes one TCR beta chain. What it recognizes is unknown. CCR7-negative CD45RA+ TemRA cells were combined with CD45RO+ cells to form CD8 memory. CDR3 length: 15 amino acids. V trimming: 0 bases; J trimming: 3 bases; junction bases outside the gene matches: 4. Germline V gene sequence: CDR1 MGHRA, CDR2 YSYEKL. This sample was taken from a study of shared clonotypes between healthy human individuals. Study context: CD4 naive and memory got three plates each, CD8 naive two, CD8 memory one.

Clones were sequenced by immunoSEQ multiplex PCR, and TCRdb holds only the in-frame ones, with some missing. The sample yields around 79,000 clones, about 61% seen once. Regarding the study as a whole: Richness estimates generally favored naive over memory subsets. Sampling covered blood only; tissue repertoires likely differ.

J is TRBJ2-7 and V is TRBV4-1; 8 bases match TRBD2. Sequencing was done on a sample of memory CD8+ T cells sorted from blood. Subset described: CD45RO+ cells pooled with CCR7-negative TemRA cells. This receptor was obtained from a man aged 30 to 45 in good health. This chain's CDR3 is CASSQEVAGSYEQYF. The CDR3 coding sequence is TGCGCCAGCAGCCAAGAAGTAGCGGGGAGCTACGAGCAGTACTTC.